The clone carrying this T cell receptor (beta chain) has just one count. Everyone who took part was roughly 18 to 95 years old, and they came from about 23 US areas. Donors were grouped by their self-reported clinical history. Each recovered donor of Cohort 3 presented with two negative PCRs, clearance, or symptom resolution. The sample is drawn from a study of blood T cell repertoires in COVID-19. Whole-study context: Both acute and convalescent COVID-19 samples were obtained from the United States, Italy and Spain.

This CDR3 region has 16 residues. V lost 4 bases, J lost 0 bases, and 8 bases stayed unmatched. Germline CDR1 ENHRY, CDR2 SYGVKD. Measured with immunoSEQ multiplex PCR; TCRdb has only the in-frame clones, and not every one. The repertoire holds a few hundred thousand clones, with about nine tenths as singletons. The clonotype originates from a woman aged 18 to 35 who had recovered from COVID-19. The chain recombines TRBV10-3 with TRBJ1-1, with 7 bases aligning to TRBD1. Sequencing input: PBMCs or T cells enriched from blood (not recorded which). The CDR3: CAISGQGGHMNTEAFF. CDR3 nucleotides: TGTGCCATCAGTGGGCAGGGGGGCCACATGAACACTGAAGCTTTCTTT.